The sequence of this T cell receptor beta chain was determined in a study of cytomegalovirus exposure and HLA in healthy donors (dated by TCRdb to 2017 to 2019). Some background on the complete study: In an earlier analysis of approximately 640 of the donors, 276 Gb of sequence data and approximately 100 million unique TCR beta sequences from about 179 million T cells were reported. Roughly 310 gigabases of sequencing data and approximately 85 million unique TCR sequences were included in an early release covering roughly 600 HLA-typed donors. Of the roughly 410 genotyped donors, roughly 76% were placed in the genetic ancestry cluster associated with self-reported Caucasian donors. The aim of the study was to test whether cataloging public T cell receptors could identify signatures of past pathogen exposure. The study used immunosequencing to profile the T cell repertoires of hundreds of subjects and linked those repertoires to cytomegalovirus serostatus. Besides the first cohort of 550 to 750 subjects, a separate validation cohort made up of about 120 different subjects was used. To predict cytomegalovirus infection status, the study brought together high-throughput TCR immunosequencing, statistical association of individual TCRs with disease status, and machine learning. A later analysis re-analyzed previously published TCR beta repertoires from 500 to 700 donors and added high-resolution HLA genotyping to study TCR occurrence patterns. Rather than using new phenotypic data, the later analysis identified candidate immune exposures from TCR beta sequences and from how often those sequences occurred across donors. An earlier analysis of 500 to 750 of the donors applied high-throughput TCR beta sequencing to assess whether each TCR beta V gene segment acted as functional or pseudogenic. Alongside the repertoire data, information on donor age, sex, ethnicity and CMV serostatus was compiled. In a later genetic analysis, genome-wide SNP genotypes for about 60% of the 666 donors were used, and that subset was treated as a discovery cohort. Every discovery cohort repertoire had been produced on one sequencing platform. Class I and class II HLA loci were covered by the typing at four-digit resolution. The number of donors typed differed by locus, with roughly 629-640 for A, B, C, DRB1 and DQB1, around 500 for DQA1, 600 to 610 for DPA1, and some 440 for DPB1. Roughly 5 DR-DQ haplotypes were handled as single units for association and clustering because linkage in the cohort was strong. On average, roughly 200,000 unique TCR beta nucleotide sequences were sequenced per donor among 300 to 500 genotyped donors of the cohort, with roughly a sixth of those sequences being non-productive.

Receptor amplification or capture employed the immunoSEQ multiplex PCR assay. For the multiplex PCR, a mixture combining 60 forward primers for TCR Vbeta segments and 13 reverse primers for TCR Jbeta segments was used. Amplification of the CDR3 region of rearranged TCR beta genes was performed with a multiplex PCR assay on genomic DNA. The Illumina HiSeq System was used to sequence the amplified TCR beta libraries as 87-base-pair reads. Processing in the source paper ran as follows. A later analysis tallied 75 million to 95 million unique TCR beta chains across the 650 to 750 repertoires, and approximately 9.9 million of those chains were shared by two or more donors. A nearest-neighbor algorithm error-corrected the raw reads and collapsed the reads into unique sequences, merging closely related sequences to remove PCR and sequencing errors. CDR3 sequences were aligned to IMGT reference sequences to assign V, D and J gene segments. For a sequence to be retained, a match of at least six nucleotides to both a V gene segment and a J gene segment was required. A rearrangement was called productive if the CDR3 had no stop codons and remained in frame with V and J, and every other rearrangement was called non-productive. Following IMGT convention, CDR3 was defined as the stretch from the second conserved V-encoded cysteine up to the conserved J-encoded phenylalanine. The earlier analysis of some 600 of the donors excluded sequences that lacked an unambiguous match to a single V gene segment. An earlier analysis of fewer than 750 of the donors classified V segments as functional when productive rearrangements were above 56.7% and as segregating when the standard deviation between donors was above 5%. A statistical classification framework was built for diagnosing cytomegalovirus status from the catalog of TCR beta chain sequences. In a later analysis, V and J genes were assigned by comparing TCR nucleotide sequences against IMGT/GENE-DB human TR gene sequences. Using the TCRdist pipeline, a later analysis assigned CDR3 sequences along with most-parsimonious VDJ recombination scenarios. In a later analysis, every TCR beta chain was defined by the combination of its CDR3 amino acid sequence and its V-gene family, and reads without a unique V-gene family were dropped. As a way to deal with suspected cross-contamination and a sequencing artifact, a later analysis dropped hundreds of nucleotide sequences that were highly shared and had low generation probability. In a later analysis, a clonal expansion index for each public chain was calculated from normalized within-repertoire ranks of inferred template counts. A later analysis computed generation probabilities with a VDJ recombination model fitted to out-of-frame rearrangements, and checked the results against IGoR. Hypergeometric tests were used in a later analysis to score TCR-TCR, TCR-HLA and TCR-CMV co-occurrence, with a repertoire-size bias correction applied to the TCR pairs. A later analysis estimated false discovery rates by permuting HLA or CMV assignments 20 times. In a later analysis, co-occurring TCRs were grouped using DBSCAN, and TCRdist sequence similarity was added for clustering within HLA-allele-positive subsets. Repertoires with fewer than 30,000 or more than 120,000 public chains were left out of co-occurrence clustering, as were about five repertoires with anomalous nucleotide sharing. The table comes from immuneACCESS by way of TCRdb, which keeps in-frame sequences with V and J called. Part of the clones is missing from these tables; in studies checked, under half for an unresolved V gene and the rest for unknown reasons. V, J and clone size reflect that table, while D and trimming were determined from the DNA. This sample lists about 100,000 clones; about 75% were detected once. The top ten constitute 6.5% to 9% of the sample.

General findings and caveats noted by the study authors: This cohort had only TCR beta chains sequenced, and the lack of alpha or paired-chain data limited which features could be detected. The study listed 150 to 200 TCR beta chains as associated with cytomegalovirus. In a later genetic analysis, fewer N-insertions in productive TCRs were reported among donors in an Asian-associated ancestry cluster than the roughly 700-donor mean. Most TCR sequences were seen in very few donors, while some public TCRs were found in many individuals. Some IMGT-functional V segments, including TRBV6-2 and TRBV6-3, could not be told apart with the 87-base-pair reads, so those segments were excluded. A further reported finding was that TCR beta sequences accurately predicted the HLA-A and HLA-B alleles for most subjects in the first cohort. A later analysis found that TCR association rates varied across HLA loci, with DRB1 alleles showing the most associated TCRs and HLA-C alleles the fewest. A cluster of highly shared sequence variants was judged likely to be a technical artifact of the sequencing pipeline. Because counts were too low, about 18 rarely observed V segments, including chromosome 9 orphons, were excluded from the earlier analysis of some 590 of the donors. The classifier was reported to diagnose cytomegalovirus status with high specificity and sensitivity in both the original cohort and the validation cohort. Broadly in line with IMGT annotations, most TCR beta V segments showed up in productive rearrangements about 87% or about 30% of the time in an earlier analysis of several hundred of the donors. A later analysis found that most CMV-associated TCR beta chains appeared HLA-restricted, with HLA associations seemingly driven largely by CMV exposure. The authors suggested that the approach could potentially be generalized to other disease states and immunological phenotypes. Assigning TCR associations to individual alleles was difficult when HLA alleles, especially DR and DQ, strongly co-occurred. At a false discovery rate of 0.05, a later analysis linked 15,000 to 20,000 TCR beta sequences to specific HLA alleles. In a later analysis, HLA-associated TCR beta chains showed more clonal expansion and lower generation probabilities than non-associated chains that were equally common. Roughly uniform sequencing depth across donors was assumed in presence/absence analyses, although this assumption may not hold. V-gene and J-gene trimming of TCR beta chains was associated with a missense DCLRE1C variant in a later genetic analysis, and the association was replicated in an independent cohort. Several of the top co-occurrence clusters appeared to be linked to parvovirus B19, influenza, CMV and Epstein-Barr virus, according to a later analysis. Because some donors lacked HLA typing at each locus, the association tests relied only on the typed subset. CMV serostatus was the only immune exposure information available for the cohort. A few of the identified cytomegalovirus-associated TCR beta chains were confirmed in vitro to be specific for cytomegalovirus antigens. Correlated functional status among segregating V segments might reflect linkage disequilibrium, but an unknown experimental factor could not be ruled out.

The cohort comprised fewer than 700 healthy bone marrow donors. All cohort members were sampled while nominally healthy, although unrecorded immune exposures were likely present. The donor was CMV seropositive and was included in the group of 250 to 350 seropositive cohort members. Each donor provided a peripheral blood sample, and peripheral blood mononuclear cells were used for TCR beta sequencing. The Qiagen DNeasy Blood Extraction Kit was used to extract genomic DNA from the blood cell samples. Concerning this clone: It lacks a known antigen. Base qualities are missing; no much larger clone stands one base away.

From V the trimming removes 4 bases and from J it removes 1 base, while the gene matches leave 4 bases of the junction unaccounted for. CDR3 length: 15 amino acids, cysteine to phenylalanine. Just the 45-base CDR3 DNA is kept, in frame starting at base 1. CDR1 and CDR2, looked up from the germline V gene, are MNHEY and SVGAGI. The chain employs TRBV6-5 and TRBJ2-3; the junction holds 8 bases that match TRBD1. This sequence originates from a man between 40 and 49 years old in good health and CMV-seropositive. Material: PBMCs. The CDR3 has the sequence CASSSQGAGTDTQYF. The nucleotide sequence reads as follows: TGTGCCAGCAGTTCCCAGGGGGCAGGCACAGATACGCAGTATTTT.